A single sample gave rise to the 8 T cell receptor beta chains below, sequenced in a study of blood T cell repertoires in COVID-19. Here immunoSEQ multiplex PCR was the method, and the copy in TCRdb shows in-frame clones only, minus some. The table includes about 280,000 clones, around 86% detected once. The material sequenced was peripheral blood. The receptor source for this set is a woman in her 30s who had recovered from COVID-19.

This clone was seen just once. The chain employs TRBV28 and TRBJ2-4; D perhaps matches TRBD1 (5 bases). V lost 5 bases to trimming and J lost 6 bases, with 14 bases between them. CDR3 length: 14 amino acids. Germline V gene lookup returns CDR1 MDHEN and CDR2 SYDVKM. CDR3 residues: CASSVNRKTNIQYF. CDR3 DNA sequence: TGTGCCAGCAGTGTCAACAGGAAAACAAACATTCAGTACTTC.

A note on this clone: Additional DNA sequences in this sample encode the identical CDR3. V gene TRBV19 combines with J gene TRBJ2-1, with 8 bases that match TRBD2. Germline CDR1 LNHDA, CDR2 SQIVND (reference sequence). With V trimmed by 3 bases and J by 3 bases, 4 bases remained unmatched. This CDR3 has 15 residues. This chain's CDR3 is CASSIGGGNYNEQFF. The CDR3 coding sequence is TGTGCCAGTAGTATTGGCGGGGGGAACTACAATGAGCAGTTCTTC.

The chain has TRBV5-5 and TRBJ2-5, with 12 bases identical to TRBD1. Trimming at V came to 0 bases and at J to 5 bases, leaving 2 bases not matched to a gene. This CDR3 is 15 amino acids long. Germline CDR1 and CDR2: SGHKS and YYEKEE (reference sequence). In DNA, the CDR3 is TGTGCCAGCAGCTTGGAAGGGACAGGGGGCGAGACCCAGTACTTC. Protein product: CASSLEGTGGETQYF. The entire variable domain, with the rest obtained from reference TRBV5-5 and TRBJ2-5, is as follows: DAGVTQSPTHLIKTRGQQVTLRCSPISGHKSVSWYQQVLGQGPQFIFQYYEKEERGRGNFPDRFSARQFPNYSSELNVNALLLGDSALYLCASSLEGTGGETQYFGPGTRLLVL.

This clone was counted a few times. The V call is TRBV11-2, the J call TRBJ2-7, with TRBD2 as a possible D gene (5 bases). CDR3 size: 13 residues. V was trimmed by 0 bases and J by 7 bases, leaving 10 bases between them. Germline loops: CDR1 SGHAT, CDR2 FQNNGV. Here the CDR3 DNA reads TGTGCCAGCAGCTTAGATGACTCGGGGGAGCAGTACTTC. It specifies CASSLDDSGEQYF.

The CDR3 loop is CASSFEGNSPLHF. The CDR3, as DNA: TGTGCCAGCAGTTTCGAGGGAAATTCACCCCTCCACTTT. The V gene is TRBV27, the J gene TRBJ1-6; no reliable D call. The CDR3 totals 13 residues. Germline loops: CDR1 MNHEY, CDR2 SMNVEV (reference sequence). V lost 3 bases to trimming and J lost 7 bases, with 7 bases between them.

In nucleotides, the CDR3 is TGTGCCAGCAGCTTACCGGCAGGGGGCAATCAGCCCCAGCATTTT. Protein sequence: CASSLPAGGNQPQHF. The J gene is TRBJ1-5, the V gene TRBV7-2; D perhaps matches TRBD1 (6 bases). Deletions cut 2 bases from V and 2 bases from J, with 10 bases between. Per the germline V gene, CDR1 is SGHTA and CDR2 is FQGNSA. This CDR3 has 15 amino acids.

The CDR3 loop is CASTPGLDRGSPLHF. CDR3 bases: TGTGCCAGCACACCGGGTCTGGACAGAGGGTCACCCCTCCACTTT. The chain couples TRBV6-5 to TRBJ1-6; perhaps TRBD1 as D (6 bases). Germline loops: CDR1 MNHEY, CDR2 SVGAGI. V shed 7 bases and J shed 10 bases, with 20 bases lying between them. The length of the CDR3 is 15 residues.

DNA for the CDR3: TGTGCCAGCACTCCCAGCGGGGGCGCCTATGGCTACACCTTC. As protein: CASTPSGGAYGYTF. The V gene is TRBV6-5, the J gene TRBJ1-2; a weak D match, TRBD1 (6 bases). Trimming pared 7 bases from V and 4 bases from J, leaving 16 bases between. CDR3 length: 14 residues. CDR1 and CDR2 from the germline V gene are MNHEY and SVGAGI.